This entry is about one T cell receptor (beta chain). The data stem from a study of blood T cell repertoires in COVID-19. Study information: Acute-phase and convalescent COVID-19 samples originated in the United States, Italy and Spain. T cells, B-cell-depleted T cells, or PBMCs provided the cDNA or gDNA that served as material.

Original handling: Amplification of reference gene primers provided the estimated nucleated cell counts. The repertoire was sequenced with immunoSEQ multiplex PCR; TCRdb's copy has only in-frame clones and lacks some. V and J calls and clone size are copied from that table; D and trimming were computed from the DNA. This table has approximately 110,000 clones, 70% to 85% appearing once. The length of the CDR3 is 18 residues. V lost 0 bases to trimming and J lost 0 bases; unmatched junction nucleotides: 8. Germline V gives CDR1 MGHRA, CDR2 YSYEKL. This clonotype was obtained from a man between 65 and 85 years old with active or convalescent COVID-19. Input material: peripheral blood. The chain uses TRBV4-1 and TRBJ1-1; TRBD1 matches at 9 bases. CDR3 sequence reads: CASSQERDRALMNTEAFF. Written as DNA, the CDR3 is TGCGCCAGCAGCCAAGAGAGGGACAGGGCACTTATGAACACTGAAGCTTTCTTT.